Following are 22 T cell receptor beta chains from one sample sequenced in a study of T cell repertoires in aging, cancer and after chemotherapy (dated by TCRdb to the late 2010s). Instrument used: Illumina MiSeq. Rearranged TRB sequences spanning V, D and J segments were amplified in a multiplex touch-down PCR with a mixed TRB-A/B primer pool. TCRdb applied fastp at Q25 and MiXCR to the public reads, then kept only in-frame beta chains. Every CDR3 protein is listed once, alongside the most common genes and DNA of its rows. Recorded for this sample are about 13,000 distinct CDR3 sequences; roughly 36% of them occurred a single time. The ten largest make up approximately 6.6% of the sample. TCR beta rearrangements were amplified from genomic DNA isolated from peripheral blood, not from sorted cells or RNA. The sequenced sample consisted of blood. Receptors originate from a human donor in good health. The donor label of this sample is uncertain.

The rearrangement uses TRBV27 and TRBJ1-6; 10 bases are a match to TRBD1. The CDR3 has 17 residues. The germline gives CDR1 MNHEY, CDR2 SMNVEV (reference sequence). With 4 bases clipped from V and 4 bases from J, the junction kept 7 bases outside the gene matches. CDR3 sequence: CASSSGTGVGYNSPLHF. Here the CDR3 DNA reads TGTGCCAGCAGTTCCGGGACAGGGGTCGGTTATAATTCACCCCTCCACTTT.

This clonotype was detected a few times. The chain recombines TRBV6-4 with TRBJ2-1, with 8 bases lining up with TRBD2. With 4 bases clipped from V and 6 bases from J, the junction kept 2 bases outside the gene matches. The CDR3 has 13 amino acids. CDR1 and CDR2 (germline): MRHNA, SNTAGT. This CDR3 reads CASSAGTSNEQFF. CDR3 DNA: TGTGCCAGCAGTGCCGGGACTAGCAATGAGCAGTTCTTC.

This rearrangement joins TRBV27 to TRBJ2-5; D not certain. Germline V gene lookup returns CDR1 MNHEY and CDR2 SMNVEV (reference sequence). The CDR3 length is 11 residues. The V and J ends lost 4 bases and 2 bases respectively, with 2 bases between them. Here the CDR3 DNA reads TGTGCCAGCAGTTATCAAGAGACCCAGTACTTC. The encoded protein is CASSYQETQYF.

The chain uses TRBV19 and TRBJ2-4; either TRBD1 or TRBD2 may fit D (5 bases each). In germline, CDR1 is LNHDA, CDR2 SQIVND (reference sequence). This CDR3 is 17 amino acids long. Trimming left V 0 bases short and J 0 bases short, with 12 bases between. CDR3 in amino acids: CASSIDMVGVAKNIQYF. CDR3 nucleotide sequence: TGTGCCAGTAGTATAGATATGGTGGGGGTAGCCAAAAACATTCAGTACTTC.

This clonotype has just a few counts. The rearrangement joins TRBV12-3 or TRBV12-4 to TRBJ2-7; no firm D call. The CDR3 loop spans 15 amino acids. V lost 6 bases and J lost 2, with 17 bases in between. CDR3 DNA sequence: TGTGCCAGCAGCTCGTTGCAGCGAAGCCCCTACGAGCAGTACTTC. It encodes CASSSLQRSPYEQYF.

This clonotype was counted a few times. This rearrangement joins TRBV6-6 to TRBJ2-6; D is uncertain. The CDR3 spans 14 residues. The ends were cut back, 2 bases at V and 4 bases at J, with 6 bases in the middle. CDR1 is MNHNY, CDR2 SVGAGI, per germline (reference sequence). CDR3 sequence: CASSYRVGANVLTF. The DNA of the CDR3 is TGTGCCAGCAGTTACCGAGTGGGGGCCAACGTCCTGACTTTC.

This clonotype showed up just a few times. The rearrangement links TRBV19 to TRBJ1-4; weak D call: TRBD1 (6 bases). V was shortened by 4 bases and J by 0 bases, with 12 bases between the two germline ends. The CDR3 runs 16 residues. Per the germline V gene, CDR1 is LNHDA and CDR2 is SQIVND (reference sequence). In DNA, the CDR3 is TGTGCCAGTAGTACCCTGGACAGAGCAACTAATGAAAAACTGTTTTTT. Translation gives CASSTLDRATNEKLFF.

CDR3 protein: CASSLAKETQYF. The CDR3 DNA sequence: TGTGCCAGCAGCTTAGCAAAGGAGACCCAGTACTTC. The rearrangement uses TRBV11-3 and TRBJ2-5; D not certain. V lost 1 base and J lost 5, with 5 bases in between. Germline V gene data show CDR1 as SGHNT and CDR2 as YENEEA. The CDR3 consists of 12 residues.

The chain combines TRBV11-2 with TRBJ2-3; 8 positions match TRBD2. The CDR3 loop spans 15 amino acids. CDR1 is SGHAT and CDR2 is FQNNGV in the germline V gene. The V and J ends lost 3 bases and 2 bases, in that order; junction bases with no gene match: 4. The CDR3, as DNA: TGTGCCAGCAGCTTGGCGGGAGGCCTCACAGATACGCAGTATTTT. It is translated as CASSLAGGLTDTQYF. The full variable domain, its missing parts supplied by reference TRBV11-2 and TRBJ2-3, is EAGVAQSPRYKIIEKRQSVAFWCNPISGHATLYWYQQILGQGPKLLIQFQNNGVVDDSQLPKDRFSAERLKGVDSTLKIQPAKLEDSAVYLCASSLAGGLTDTQYFGPGTRLTVL.

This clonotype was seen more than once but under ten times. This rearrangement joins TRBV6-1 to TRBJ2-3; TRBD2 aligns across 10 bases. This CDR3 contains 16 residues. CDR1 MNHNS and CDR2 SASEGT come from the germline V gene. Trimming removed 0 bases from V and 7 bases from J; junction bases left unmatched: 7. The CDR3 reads CASSEARLAGGYTQYF. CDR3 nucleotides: TGTGCCAGCAGTGAAGCGCGACTAGCGGGCGGGTATACGCAGTATTTT.

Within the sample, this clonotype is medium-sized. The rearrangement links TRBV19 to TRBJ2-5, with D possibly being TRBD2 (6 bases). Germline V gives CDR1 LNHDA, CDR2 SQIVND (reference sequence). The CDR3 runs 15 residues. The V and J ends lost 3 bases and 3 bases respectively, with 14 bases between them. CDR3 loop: CASSILGLAEETQYF. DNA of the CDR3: TGTGCCAGTAGTATCTTGGGACTGGCGGAAGAGACCCAGTACTTC.

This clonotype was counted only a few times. The CDR3 protein is CATVGTGPDTQYF. The CDR3 DNA is TGTGCCACCGTGGGCACGGGTCCAGATACGCAGTATTTT. V is TRBV10-3 and J is TRBJ2-3; D remains unclear. Per germline, CDR1 ENHRY and CDR2 SYGVKD. The CDR3 has 13 amino acids. Deletions cut 10 bases from V and 4 bases from J, with 15 bases between.

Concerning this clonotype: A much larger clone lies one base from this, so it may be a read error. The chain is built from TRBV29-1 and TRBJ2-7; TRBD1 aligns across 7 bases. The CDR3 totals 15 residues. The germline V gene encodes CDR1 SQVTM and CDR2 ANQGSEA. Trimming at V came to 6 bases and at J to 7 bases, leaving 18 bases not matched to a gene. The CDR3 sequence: CSVALKTGPETEQYF. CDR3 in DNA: TGCAGCGTGGCCCTTAAGACAGGGCCGGAAACAGAGCAGTACTTC.

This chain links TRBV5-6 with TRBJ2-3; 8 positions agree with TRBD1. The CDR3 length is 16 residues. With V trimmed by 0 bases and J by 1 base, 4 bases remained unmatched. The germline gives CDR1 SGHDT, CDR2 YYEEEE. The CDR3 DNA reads TGTGCCAGCAGCTTGGGTGGACAGGGAGGCACAGATACGCAGTATTTT. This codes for CASSLGGQGGTDTQYF.

DNA for the CDR3: TGTGCCAGCAGTGCGGTCTGGGGGAATGGCTACACCTTC. Its translation is CASSAVWGNGYTF. This sequence joins TRBV6-1 and TRBJ1-2; TRBD1 is a possible D gene (5 bases). The CDR3 covers 13 residues. Germline CDR1 reads MNHNS; CDR2 reads SASEGT. Trimming cost V 4 bases and J 6 bases, with 12 bases left between them.

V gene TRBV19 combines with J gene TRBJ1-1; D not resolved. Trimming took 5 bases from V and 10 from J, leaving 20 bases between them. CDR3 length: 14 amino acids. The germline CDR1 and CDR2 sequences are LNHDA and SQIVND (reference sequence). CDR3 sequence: CASSFSSGSWGAFF. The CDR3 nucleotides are TGTGCCAGTAGTTTTTCCTCAGGATCCTGGGGAGCTTTCTTT.

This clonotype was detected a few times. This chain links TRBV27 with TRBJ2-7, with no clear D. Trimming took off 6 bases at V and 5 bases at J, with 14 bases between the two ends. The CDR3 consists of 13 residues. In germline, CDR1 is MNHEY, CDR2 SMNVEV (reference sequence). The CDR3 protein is CASRVDGFNEQYF. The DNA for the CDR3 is TGTGCCAGCAGGGTCGACGGGTTCAACGAGCAGTACTTC.

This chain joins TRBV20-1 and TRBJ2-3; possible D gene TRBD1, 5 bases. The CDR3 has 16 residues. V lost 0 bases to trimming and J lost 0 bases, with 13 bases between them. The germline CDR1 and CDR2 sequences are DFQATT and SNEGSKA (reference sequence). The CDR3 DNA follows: TGCAGTGCTAGAGACAGGCCAAGGGGTAGCACAGATACGCAGTATTTT. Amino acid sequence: CSARDRPRGSTDTQYF.

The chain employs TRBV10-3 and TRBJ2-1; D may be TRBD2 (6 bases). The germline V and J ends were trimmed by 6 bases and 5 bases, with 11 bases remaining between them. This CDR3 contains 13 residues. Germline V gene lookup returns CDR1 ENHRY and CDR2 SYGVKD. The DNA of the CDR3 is TGTGCCATCAGGTCGACTAGTAACAATGAGCAGTTCTTC. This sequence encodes CAIRSTSNNEQFF.

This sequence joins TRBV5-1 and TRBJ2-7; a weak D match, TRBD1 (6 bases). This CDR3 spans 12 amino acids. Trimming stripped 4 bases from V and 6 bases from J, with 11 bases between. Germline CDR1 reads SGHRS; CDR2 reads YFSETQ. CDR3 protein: CASSAQGSEQYF. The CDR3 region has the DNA TGCGCCAGCAGCGCACAGGGAAGCGAGCAGTACTTC. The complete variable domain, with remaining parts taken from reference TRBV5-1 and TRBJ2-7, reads KAGVTQTPRYLIKTRGQQVTLSCSPISGHRSVSWYQQTPGQGLQFLFEYFSETQRNKGNFPGRFSGRQFSNSRSEMNVSTLELGDSALYLCASSAQGSEQYFGPGTRLTVT.

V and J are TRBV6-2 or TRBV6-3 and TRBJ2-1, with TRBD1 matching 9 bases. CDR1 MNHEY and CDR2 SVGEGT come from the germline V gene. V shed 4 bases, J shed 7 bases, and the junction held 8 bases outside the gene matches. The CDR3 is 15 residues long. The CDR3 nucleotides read TGTGCCAGCAGTTTACAGGGGGCATCGCGAAATGAGCAGTTCTTC. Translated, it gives CASSLQGASRNEQFF.

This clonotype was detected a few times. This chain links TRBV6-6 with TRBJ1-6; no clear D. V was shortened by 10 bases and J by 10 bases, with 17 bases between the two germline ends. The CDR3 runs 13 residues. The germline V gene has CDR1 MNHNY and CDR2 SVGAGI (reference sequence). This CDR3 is CATRTGPSSPLHF. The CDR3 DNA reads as TGTGCCACTAGGACCGGGCCCTCATCACCCCTCCACTTT.